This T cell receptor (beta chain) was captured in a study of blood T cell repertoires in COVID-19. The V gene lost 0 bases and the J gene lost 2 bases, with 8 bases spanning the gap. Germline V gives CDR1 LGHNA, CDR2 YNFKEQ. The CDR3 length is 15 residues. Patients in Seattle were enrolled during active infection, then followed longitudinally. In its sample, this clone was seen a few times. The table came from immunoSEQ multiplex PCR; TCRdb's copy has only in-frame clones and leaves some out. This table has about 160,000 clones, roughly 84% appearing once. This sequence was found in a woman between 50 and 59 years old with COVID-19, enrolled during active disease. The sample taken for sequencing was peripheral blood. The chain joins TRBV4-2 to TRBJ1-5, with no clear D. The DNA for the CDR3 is TGTGCCAGCAGCCAAGAGAGGCCGGGCAATCAGCCCCAGCATTTT. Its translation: CASSQERPGNQPQHF.